The clone carrying this T cell receptor beta chain showed up just a few times. Method: immunoSEQ multiplex PCR; TCRdb's copy keeps in-frame clones and lacks some. Among over 9,500 clones listed, around four fifths were seen once. Time point given: pre-treatment baseline. This entry is derived from a study of blood T cell dynamics during melanoma immunotherapy. Trimming stripped 3 bases from V and 0 bases from J, with 11 bases between. The CDR3 is 15 residues long. CDR1 and CDR2 (germline): SNHLY, FYNNEI. The clonotype comes from a human donor with melanoma. The sequencing here drew on blood, taken from a patient treated with checkpoint blockade. The V and J genes are TRBV2 and TRBJ1-1, with D hard to call. CDR3 region: CASSEEIAMNTEAFF. CDR3 nucleotides: TGTGCCAGCAGTGAGGAGATTGCCATGAACACTGAAGCTTTCTTT.